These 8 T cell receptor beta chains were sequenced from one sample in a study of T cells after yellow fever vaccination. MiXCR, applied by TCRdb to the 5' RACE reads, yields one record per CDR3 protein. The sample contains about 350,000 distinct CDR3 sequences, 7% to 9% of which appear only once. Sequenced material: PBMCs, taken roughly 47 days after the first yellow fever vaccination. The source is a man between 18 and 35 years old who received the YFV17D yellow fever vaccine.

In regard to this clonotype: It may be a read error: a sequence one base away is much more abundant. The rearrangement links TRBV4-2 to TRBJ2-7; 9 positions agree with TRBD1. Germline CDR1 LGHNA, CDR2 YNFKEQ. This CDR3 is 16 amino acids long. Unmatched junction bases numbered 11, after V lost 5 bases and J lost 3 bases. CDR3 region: CASSKGEGQGFYEQYF. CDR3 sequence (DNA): TGTGCCAGCAGCAAAGGAGAAGGACAGGGGTTCTACGAGCAGTACTTC.

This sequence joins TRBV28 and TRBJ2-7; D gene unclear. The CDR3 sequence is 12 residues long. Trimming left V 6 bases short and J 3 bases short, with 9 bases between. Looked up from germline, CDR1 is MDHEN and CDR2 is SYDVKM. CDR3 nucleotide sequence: TGTGCCAGCAGCCAGGCCTTCTACGAGCAGTACGTC. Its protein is CASSQAFYEQYV.

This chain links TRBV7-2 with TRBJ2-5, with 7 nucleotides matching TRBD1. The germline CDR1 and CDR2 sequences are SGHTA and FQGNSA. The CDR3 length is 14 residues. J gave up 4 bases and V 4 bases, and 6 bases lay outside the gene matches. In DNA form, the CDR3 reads TGTGCCAGCAGCTCCCTCAGGGGGATAGAGACCCAGTACTTC. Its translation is CASSSLRGIETQYF.

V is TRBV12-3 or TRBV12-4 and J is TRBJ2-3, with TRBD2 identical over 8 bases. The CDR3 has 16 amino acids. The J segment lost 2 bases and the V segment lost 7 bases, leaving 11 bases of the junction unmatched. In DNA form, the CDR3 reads TGTGCCAGCATCCTATCCGGGACTAGGTTCACAGATACGCAGTATTTT. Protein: CASILSGTRFTDTQYF.

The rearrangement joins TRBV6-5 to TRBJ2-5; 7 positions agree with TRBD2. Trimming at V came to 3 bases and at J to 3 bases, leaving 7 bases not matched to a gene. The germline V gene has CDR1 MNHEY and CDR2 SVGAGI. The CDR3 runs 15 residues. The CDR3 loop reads CASSYRLAQKETQYF. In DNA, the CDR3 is TGTGCCAGCAGTTATCGACTAGCACAGAAAGAGACCCAGTACTTC.

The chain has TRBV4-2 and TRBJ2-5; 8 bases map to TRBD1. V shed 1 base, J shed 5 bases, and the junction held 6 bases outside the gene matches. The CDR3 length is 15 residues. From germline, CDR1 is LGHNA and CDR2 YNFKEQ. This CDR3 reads CASSQGTGKGETQYF. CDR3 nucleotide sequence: TGTGCCAGCAGCCAAGGGACAGGGAAGGGGGAGACCCAGTACTTC.

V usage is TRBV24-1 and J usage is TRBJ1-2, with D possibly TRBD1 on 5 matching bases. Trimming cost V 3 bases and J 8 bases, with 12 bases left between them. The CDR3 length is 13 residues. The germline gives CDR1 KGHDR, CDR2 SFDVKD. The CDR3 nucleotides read TGTGCCACCAGTGATGAGGGGATGGGAGGCTACACCTTC. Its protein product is CATSDEGMGGYTF.

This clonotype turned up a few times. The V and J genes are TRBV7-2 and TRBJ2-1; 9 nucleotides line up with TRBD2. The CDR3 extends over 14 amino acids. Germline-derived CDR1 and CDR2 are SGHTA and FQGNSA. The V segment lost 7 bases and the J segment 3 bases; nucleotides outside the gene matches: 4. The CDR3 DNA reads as TGTGCCAGCAAAAGGACTAGCGACTACAATGAGCAGTTCTTC. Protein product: CASKRTSDYNEQFF.